One sample yielded the 22 T cell receptor beta chains listed below, sequenced in a study of technical replicates of blood from a few donors. Data came from immunoSEQ multiplex PCR; TCRdb stores just in-frame clones and leaves some out. This sample has tens of thousands of clones, with 90% to 95% found just once. Sequenced material: T cells isolated from PBMCs. These receptors all stem from a human donor in good health.

This clone has only one observation. The chain couples TRBV19 to TRBJ1-2; D not certain. V was pared by 6 bases and J by 0 bases, with 11 bases between. CDR3 length: 14 amino acids. Germline CDR1 is LNHDA and CDR2 is SQIVND (reference sequence). The CDR3 DNA follows: TGTGCCAGTAGCTACGACATATCTAACTATGGCTACACCTTC. Translating it yields CASSYDISNYGYTF.

In its sample, this clone was seen a few times. The chain's CDR3 is CAWSRGGEGEAFF. CDR3 nucleotide sequence: TGTGCCTGGAGCCGGGGGGGGGAAGGTGAAGCTTTCTTT. This rearrangement joins TRBV30 to TRBJ1-1; TRBD1 might be the D (5 bases). The V gene's germline CDR1 is GTSNPN and CDR2 SVGIG (reference sequence). The CDR3 extends over 13 amino acids. The V gene lost 3 bases and the J gene lost 7 bases, with 15 bases spanning the gap.

The chain uses TRBV4-1 and TRBJ2-1; 7 bases align to TRBD2. V shed 0 bases, J shed 10 bases, and the junction held 6 bases outside the gene matches. The CDR3 totals 14 residues. CDR1 is MGHRA and CDR2 is YSYEKL in the germline V gene. CDR3 sequence: CASSQDRGVREQFF. In DNA, the CDR3 is TGCGCCAGCAGCCAAGATCGGGGGGTCCGGGAGCAGTTCTTC.

V gene TRBV6-5 combines with J gene TRBJ2-7; D call uncertain. CDR3 length: 11 amino acids. Trimming cost V 1 base and J 6 bases, with 4 bases left between them. The V gene's germline CDR1 is MNHEY and CDR2 SVGAGI. The CDR3 loop reads CASSYLSEQYF. The CDR3, as DNA: TGTGCCAGCAGTTACTTATCCGAGCAGTACTTC.

The chain links TRBV27 to TRBJ2-3, with TRBD2 matching 13 bases. The CDR3 loop spans 17 amino acids. Germline V lookup: CDR1 MNHEY, CDR2 SMNVEV (reference sequence). J was trimmed by 5 bases and V by 5 bases; bases with no gene match: 10. The CDR3 loop reads CASSRFGLAGVRDTQYF. CDR3 in DNA: TGTGCCAGCAGTCGCTTTGGACTAGCGGGAGTCCGAGATACGCAGTATTTT.

The chain employs TRBV7-3 and TRBJ2-2; TRBD1 is a possible D gene (6 bases). CDR3 length: 16 residues. Per germline, CDR1 SGHTA and CDR2 FQGTGA. V lost 1 base to trimming and J lost 3 bases, with 12 bases between them. The CDR3 protein is CASSLNPGVDTGELFF. The CDR3 DNA reads TGTGCCAGCAGCTTAAATCCAGGGGTAGACACCGGGGAGCTGTTTTTT.

The chain uses TRBV27 and TRBJ1-5; TRBD1 matches at 7 bases. Looked up from germline, CDR1 is MNHEY and CDR2 is SMNVEV (reference sequence). J lost 4 bases, V lost 8 bases, and 8 bases had no gene match. The CDR3 is 14 residues long. The DNA for the CDR3 is TGTGCCAGCGGGCGACAGGGTAGGAATCAGCCCCAGCATTTT. It encodes CASGRQGRNQPQHF.

The rearrangement uses TRBV5-6 and TRBJ2-3; maybe TRBD2 (6 bases). Deletions cut 5 bases from V and 1 base from J, with 11 bases between. This CDR3 comprises 14 residues. CDR1 SGHDT and CDR2 YYEEEE come from the germline V gene. The CDR3 DNA reads as TGTGCCAGCAGGCTACCGGGAGGCACAGATACGCAGTATTTT. Amino acids: CASRLPGGTDTQYF. Full variable domain (outside the CDR3, taken from reference TRBV5-6 and TRBJ2-3): DAGVTQSPTHLIKTRGQQVTLRCSPKSGHDTVSWYQQALGQGPQFIFQYYEEEERQRGNFPDRFSGHQFPNYSSELNVNALLLGDSALYLCASRLPGGTDTQYFGPGTRLTVL.

This clone has just a few counts. The chain is built from TRBV5-4 and TRBJ2-4; weak D call: TRBD2 (5 bases). CDR1 and CDR2 (germline): SGHNT, YYREEE (reference sequence). This CDR3 is 14 amino acids long. V gave up 0 bases and J gave up 8 bases, with 12 bases separating them. CDR3 in DNA: TGTGCCAGCAGCTTGGAACGCCTGAGGGACATTCAGTACTTC. It translates to CASSLERLRDIQYF.

The chain couples TRBV28 to TRBJ2-7; TRBD1 matches 8 bases. J gave up 3 bases and V 10 bases, and 14 bases lay outside the gene matches. This CDR3 has 15 residues. The germline V gene has CDR1 MDHEN and CDR2 SYDVKM. Written as DNA, the CDR3 is TGTGCCATCCAGGGGGCCGGGACAGACCACTACGAGCAGTACTTC. Encoded protein: CAIQGAGTDHYEQYF. Variable domain in full (rest from reference TRBV28 and TRBJ2-7): DVKVTQSSRYLVKRTGEKVFLECVQDMDHENMFWYRQDPGLGLRLIYFSYDVKMKEKGDIPEGYSVSREKKERFSLILESASTNQTSMYLCAIQGAGTDHYEQYFGPGTRLTVT.

The chain recombines TRBV4-1 with TRBJ2-7; D is uncertain. The V end lost 1 base, the J end lost 4 bases, and 14 bases lay between the germline ends. The CDR3 is made up of 15 amino acids. Germline assignment: CDR1 MGHRA and CDR2 YSYEKL. The CDR3: CASSQVMSNLYEQYF. DNA of the CDR3: TGCGCCAGCAGCCAAGTCATGTCGAACTTGTACGAGCAGTACTTC.

Concerning this clone itself: The same CDR3 also results from other DNA sequences found in this sample. The rearrangement links TRBV6-6 to TRBJ1-1, with TRBD1 identical over 9 bases. This CDR3 region has 12 residues. After removal of 5 bases from V and 7 bases from J, the junction contained 2 bases not matched to a gene. Germline V gene lookup returns CDR1 MNHNY and CDR2 SVGAGI (reference sequence). This CDR3 reads CASSRTGVEAFF. In nucleotides, the CDR3 is TGTGCCAGCAGTAGGACAGGGGTTGAAGCTTTCTTT.

The chain combines TRBV7-2 with TRBJ2-7; 12 bases map to TRBD2. Germline CDR1 is SGHTA and CDR2 is FQGNSA. This CDR3 spans 16 amino acids. V was pared by 5 bases and J by 2 bases, with 7 bases of the junction left unmatched. The CDR3 is CASSPNGLAGTYEQYF. In DNA, the CDR3 is TGTGCCAGCAGCCCTAACGGACTAGCGGGGACCTACGAGCAGTACTTC.

The chain uses TRBV2 and TRBJ2-5; D is possibly TRBD1 (5 bases). Per germline, CDR1 SNHLY and CDR2 FYNNEI. The CDR3 covers 14 residues. Trimming took off 6 bases at V and 1 base at J, with 12 bases between the two ends. CDR3 nucleotides: TGTGCCAGCAGCTACAGGCTCTCCCAAGAGACCCAGTACTTC. Translating gives CASSYRLSQETQYF.

The chain recombines TRBV9 with TRBJ1-5, with a possible D match to TRBD1 (5 bases). The CDR3 consists of 13 residues. Germline values: CDR1 SGDLS, CDR2 YYNGEE. V lost 2 bases to trimming and J lost 10 bases, with 13 bases between them. CDR3 loop: CASSVDSRSPQHF. The CDR3 region has the DNA TGTGCCAGCAGCGTTGACAGCCGCAGTCCCCAGCATTTT.

Only one count was recorded for this clone. The rearrangement uses TRBV5-1 and TRBJ2-7; D is possibly TRBD2 (6 bases). Germline CDR1 is SGHRS and CDR2 is YFSETQ. V was clipped by 0 bases and J by 1 base, with 8 bases between them. CDR3 length: 14 residues. The CDR3 is CASSLGGVSYEQYF. The CDR3 DNA is TGCGCCAGCAGCTTGGGGGGGGTTTCCTACGAGCAGTACTTC.

This chain links TRBV6-5 with TRBJ1-2; 10 positions agree with TRBD1. The CDR3 covers 16 residues. Trimming at V came to 1 base and at J to 4 bases, leaving 6 bases not matched to a gene. In germline, CDR1 is MNHEY, CDR2 SVGAGI. CDR3 coding DNA: TGTGCCAGCAGTTACTACCGGGACAGGGGAGCCTATGGCTACACCTTC. Amino acids: CASSYYRDRGAYGYTF.

The sample holds one count of this clone. The V and J genes are TRBV18 and TRBJ2-1; D is possibly TRBD2 (6 bases). Germline CDR1 and CDR2: KGHSH and LQKENI. The CDR3 is 13 residues long. V lost 8 bases and J 5 bases, leaving 13 bases between the germline ends. The CDR3 loop is CASTGGFNNEQFF. The CDR3 bases are TGTGCCAGCACCGGAGGGTTCAACAATGAGCAGTTCTTC.

The chain is built from TRBV5-6 and TRBJ1-3, with a tentative D call TRBD1 (5 bases). V dropped 2 bases and J dropped 0 bases, with 12 bases sitting between them. The germline gives CDR1 SGHDT, CDR2 YYEEEE. The length of the CDR3 is 16 residues. In DNA, the CDR3 is TGTGCCAGCAGCTTACCGACAGCTAACTCTGGAAACACCATATATTTT. Translating it yields CASSLPTANSGNTIYF.

The chain uses TRBV9 and TRBJ1-1, with unresolved D. Germline loops: CDR1 SGDLS, CDR2 YYNGEE. V dropped 0 bases and J dropped 1 base, with 10 bases sitting between them. The CDR3 covers 15 residues. The CDR3 is CASSVGHRPNTEAFF. CDR3 nucleotide sequence: TGTGCCAGCAGCGTAGGCCACAGACCGAACACTGAAGCTTTCTTT.

V and J are TRBV11-3 and TRBJ1-1; 9 bases align to TRBD1. CDR1 SGHNT and CDR2 YENEEA come from the germline V gene. V shed 5 bases and J 3 bases; nucleotides not matched to a gene: 16. The CDR3 runs to 18 residues. The CDR3 sequence: CASSPPWDRERGYTEAFF. The DNA for the CDR3 is TGTGCCAGCAGCCCCCCATGGGACAGGGAGAGGGGGTACACTGAAGCTTTCTTT.

This chain uses TRBV10-3 with TRBJ2-1, with D possibly TRBD1 on 5 matching bases. CDR1 and CDR2 from the germline V gene are ENHRY and SYGVKD. This CDR3 is built from 14 residues. Trimming stripped 4 bases from V and 1 base from J, with 8 bases between. The CDR3 reads CAISGTKSYNEQFF. CDR3 nucleotide sequence: TGTGCCATCAGTGGGACAAAATCCTACAATGAGCAGTTCTTC.